This T cell receptor beta chain originates from a study of T cells in tuberculosis. Study-level information: Sequenced TCRs come from CD1B-GMM tetramer-binding T cells.

This clone was observed a single time. Trimming stripped 2 bases from V and 4 bases from J, with 12 bases between. There are 14 residues in the CDR3. In germline, CDR1 is SGHRS, CDR2 YFSETQ. Thawed, overnight-rested PBMC were stained with GMM-loaded CD1B tetramer, viability dye and anti-CD3, then sorted. The lipid loaded on the CD1B tetramers was C32 glucose monomycolate from Rhodococcus equi. Tetramer-sorted PBMC had been CD14 monocyte-depleted before freezing. Chain pairing is unknown; alpha and beta were sequenced separately. Clones were sequenced by immunoSEQ multiplex PCR, and TCRdb holds only the in-frame ones, with some missing. Here the sample spans more than 70,000 clones, roughly 93% being singletons.

The TCR was taken from an adult woman with latent tuberculosis. This sequence joins TRBV5-1 and TRBJ1-2, with unresolved D. What was sequenced was CD1b-GMM tetramer-negative cells sorted from PBMCs. This CDR3 is CASSLSTPLYGYTF. As DNA, the CDR3 is TGCGCCAGCAGCTTATCCACACCCCTCTATGGCTACACCTTC.